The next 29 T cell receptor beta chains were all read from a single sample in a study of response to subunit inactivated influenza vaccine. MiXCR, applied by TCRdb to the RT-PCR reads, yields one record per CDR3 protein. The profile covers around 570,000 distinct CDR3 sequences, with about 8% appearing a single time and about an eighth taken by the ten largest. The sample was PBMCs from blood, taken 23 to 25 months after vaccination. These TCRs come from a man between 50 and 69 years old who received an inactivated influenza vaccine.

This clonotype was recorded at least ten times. In nucleotides, the CDR3 is TGCAGTGCTAGAGATTCGGGACTAGCCGATACGCAGTATTTT. Amino acid sequence: CSARDSGLADTQYF. The chain combines TRBV20-1 with TRBJ2-3; 9 positions match TRBD2. V lost 0 bases to trimming and J lost 6 bases; unmatched junction nucleotides: 4. The germline CDR1 and CDR2 sequences are DFQATT and SNEGSKA (reference sequence). The CDR3 covers 14 residues.

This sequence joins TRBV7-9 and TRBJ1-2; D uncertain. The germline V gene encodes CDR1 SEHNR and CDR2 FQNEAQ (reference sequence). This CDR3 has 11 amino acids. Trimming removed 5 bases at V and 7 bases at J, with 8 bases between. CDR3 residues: CASSPNVGYTF. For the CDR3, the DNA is TGTGCCAGCAGCCCAAACGTTGGCTACACCTTC.

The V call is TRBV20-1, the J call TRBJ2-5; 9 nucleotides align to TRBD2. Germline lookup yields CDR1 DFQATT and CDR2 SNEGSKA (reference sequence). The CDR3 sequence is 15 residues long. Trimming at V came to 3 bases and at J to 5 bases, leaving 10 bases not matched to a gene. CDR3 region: CSASRREGFGETQYF. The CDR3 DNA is TGCAGTGCTAGTCGGCGGGAGGGTTTCGGGGAGACCCAGTACTTC.

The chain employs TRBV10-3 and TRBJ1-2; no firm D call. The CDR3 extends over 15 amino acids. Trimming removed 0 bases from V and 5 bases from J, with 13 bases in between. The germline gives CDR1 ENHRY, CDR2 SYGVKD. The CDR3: CAISESWQDSYGYTF. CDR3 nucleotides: TGTGCCATCAGTGAGTCGTGGCAGGACTCTTATGGCTACACCTTC.

The CDR3 DNA follows: TGTGCCAGCAGTTCACAATTTTCGACAGCGAACTATGGCTACACCTTC. Its translation is CASSSQFSTANYGYTF. The chain is built from TRBV6-5 and TRBJ1-2; weak D call: TRBD1 (5 bases). The germline CDR1 and CDR2 sequences are MNHEY and SVGAGI. The CDR3 covers 16 residues. Trimming cost V 4 bases and J 2 bases, with 17 bases left between them.

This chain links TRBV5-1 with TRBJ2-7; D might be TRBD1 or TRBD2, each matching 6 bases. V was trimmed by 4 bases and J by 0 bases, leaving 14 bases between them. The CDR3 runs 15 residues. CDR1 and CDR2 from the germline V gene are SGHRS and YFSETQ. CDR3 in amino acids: CASSTMGGPSYEQYF. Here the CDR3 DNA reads TGCGCCAGCAGCACCATGGGGGGCCCCTCCTACGAGCAGTACTTC.

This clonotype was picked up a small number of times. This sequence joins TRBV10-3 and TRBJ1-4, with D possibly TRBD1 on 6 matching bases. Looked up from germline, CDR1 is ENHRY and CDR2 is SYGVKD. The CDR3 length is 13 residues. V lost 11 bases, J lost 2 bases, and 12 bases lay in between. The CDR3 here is CASTTGTNEKLFF. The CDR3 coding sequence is TGTGCCTCCACGACAGGCACTAATGAAAAACTGTTTTTT.

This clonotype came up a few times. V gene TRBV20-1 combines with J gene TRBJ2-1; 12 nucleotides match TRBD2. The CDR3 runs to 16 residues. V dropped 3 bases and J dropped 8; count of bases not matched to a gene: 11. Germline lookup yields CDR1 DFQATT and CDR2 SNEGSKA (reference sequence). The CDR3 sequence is CSASPSGRVKGYEQFF. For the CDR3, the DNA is TGCAGTGCTAGCCCTAGCGGGAGGGTGAAAGGGTATGAGCAGTTCTTC.

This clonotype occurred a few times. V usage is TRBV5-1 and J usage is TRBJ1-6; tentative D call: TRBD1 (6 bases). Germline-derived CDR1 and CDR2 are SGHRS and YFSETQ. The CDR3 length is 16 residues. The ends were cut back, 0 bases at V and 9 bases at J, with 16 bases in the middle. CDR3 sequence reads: CASSLASRGLSSPLHF. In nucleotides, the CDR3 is TGCGCCAGCAGCTTGGCTAGCAGGGGCCTTAGTTCACCCCTCCACTTT.

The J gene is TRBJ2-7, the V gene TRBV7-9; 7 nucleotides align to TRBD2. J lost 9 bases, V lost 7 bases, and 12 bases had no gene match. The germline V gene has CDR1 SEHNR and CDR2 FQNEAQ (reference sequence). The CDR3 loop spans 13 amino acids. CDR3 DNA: TGTGCCAGCAACCCGGGAGGCGCATCTCTGCAGTACTTC. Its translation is CASNPGGASLQYF.

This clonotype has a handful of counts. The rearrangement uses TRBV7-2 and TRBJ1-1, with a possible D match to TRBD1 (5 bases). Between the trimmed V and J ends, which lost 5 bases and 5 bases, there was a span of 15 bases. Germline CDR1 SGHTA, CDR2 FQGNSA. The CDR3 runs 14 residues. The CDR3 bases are TGTGCCAGCAGCCTATTGGCAGGGAGGACTGAAGCTTTCTTT. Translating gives CASSLLAGRTEAFF.

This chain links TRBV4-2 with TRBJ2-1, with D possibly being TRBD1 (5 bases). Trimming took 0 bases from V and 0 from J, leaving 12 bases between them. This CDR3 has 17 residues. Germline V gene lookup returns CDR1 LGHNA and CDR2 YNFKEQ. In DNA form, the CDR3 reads TGTGCCAGCAGCCAAGATTGGGGCAGGGCCTCCTACAATGAGCAGTTCTTC. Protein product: CASSQDWGRASYNEQFF.

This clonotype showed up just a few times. CDR3: CASSDLGGVRAYEQYF. DNA of the CDR3: TGTGCCAGCAGTGACTTGGGCGGGGTAAGGGCCTACGAGCAGTACTTC. The chain recombines TRBV6-1 with TRBJ2-7, with D perhaps TRBD2 (6 bases). Germline V gene data show CDR1 as MNHNS and CDR2 as SASEGT. V was trimmed by 3 bases and J by 2 bases, leaving 17 bases between them. The CDR3 runs to 16 residues.

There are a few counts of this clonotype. The chain's CDR3 is CSGKAGFTDTQYF. CDR3 bases: TGCAGCGGTAAAGCGGGGTTCACAGATACGCAGTATTTT. The V call is TRBV29-1, the J call TRBJ2-3; TRBD2 agrees at 7 bases. The trim removed 7 bases at V and 2 bases at J, leaving 6 bases unmatched. Per germline, CDR1 SQVTM and CDR2 ANQGSEA. CDR3 length: 13 residues.

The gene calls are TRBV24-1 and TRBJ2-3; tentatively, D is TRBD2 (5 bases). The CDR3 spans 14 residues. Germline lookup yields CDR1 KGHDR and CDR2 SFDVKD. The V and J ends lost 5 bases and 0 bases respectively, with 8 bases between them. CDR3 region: CATSVGGSTDTQYF. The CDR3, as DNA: TGTGCCACCAGTGTAGGCGGGAGCACAGATACGCAGTATTTT.

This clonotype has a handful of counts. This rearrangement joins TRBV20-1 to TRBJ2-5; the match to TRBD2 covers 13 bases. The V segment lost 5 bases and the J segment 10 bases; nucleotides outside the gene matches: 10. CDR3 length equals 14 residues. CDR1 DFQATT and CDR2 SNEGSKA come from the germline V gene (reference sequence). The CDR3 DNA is TGCAGTGCTCTGGGACTAGCGGGGTTCATGTACCAGTACTTC. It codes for CSALGLAGFMYQYF.

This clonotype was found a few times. CDR3: CASGQDRGEKLFF. The CDR3 region has the DNA TGTGCCAGCGGCCAGGACAGGGGAGAAAAACTGTTTTTT. V and J are TRBV7-2 and TRBJ1-4; 9 nucleotides align to TRBD1. There are 13 residues in the CDR3. Trimming cost V 8 bases and J 8 bases; bases outside gene matches: 6. Germline V CDR1 and CDR2: SGHTA, FQGNSA.

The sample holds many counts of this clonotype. The CDR3 region is CASSQEGLAGARQFF. The DNA of the CDR3 is TGCGCCAGCAGCCAAGAAGGACTAGCGGGAGCTAGGCAGTTCTTC. The rearrangement uses TRBV4-3 and TRBJ2-1; TRBD2 aligns across 13 bases. Germline V lookup: CDR1 LGHNA, CDR2 YSLEER. The V segment lost 0 bases and the J segment 12 bases; nucleotides outside the gene matches: 5. This CDR3 is 15 amino acids long.

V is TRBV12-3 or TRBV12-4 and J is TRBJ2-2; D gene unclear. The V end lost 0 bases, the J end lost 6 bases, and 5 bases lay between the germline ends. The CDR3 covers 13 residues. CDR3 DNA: TGTGCCAGCAGTTTAGCGGTCTCCGGGGAGCTGTTTTTT. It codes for CASSLAVSGELFF.

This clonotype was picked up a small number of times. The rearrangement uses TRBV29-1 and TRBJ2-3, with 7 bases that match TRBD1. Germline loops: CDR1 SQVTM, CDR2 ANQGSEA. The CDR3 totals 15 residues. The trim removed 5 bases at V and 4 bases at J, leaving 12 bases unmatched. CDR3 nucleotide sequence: TGCAGCGTTAAACATGGAGACAGGGTAGCAGATACGCAGTATTTT. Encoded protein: CSVKHGDRVADTQYF.

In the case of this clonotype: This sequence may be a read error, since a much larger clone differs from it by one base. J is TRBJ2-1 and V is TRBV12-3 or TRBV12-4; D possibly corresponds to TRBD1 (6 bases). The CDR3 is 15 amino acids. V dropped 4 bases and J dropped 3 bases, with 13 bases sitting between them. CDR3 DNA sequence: TGTGCCAGCAGTTGTGGCAGGGGTGACTACAATGAGCAGTTCTTC. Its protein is CASSCGRGDYNEQFF.

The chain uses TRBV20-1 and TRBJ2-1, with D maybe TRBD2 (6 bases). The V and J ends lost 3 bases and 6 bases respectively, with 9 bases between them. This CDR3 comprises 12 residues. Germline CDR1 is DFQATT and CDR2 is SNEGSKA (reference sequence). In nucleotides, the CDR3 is TGCAGTGCTAGGTTAGCGGCCAATGAGCAGTTCTTC. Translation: CSARLAANEQFF.

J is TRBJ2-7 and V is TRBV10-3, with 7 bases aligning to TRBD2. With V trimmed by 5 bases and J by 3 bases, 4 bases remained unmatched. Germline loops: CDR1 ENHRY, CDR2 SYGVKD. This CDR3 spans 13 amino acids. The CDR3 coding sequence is TGTGCCATCAGTCCGGGGGGAGGCTACGAGCAGTACTTC. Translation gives CAISPGGGYEQYF.

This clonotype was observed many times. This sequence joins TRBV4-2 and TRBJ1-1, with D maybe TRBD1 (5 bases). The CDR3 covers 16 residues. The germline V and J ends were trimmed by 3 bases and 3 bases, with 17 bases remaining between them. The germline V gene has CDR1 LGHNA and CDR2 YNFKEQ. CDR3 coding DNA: TGTGCCAGCAGCCATCCTCCACAGGCAGGACACACTGAAGCTTTCTTT. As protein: CASSHPPQAGHTEAFF.

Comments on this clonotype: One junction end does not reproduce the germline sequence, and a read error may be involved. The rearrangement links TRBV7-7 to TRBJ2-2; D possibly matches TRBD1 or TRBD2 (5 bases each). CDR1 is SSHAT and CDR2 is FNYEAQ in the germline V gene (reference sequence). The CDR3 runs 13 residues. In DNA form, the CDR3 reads TGTGCCAGCAGCTCCAGCAGGGCCGGGGTGCTGTTTTTT. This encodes CASSSSRAGVLFF.

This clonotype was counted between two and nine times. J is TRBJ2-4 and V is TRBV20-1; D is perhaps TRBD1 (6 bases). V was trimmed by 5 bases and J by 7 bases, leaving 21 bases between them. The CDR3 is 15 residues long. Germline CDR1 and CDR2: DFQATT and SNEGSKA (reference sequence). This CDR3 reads CSAHTAGARGNIQYF. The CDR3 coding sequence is TGCAGTGCTCACACCGCAGGGGCCAGAGGGAACATTCAGTACTTC.

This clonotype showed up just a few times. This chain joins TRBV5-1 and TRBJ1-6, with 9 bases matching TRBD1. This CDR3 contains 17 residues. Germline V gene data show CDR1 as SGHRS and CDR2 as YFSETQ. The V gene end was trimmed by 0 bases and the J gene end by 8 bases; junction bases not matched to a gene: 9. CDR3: CASSLVSPDRGDSPLHF. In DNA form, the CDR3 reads TGCGCCAGCAGCTTGGTTTCCCCCGACAGGGGGGATTCACCCCTCCACTTT.

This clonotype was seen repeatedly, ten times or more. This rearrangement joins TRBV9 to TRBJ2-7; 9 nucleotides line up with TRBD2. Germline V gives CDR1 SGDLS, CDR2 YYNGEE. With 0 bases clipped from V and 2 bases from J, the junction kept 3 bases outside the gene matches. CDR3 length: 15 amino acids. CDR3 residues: CASSVDSGSTYEQYF. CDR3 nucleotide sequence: TGTGCCAGCAGCGTAGATAGCGGGAGTACCTACGAGCAGTACTTC.

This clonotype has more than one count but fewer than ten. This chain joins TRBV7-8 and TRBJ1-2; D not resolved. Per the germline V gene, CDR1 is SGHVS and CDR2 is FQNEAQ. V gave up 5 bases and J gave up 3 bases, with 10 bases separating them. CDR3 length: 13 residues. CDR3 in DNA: TGTGCCAGCAGCCCCCCAGGATACTATGGCTACACCTTC. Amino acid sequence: CASSPPGYYGYTF.